The rows below give T cell receptor beta chains drawn from one sample of a study of control samples from healthy donors and cancer patients. The repertoire was sequenced with immunoSEQ multiplex PCR; TCRdb's copy has only in-frame clones and lacks some. The sample comprises about 52,000 clones, 85% to 95% of which are singletons, and 2.4% rests with the top ten. The sample taken for sequencing was blood. These receptors all come from a young man in good health. The CDR3 runs from the conserved cysteine through the conserved F or W. Clone size is given for some rows only: seen once, a few or many times, or a class if the clone is expanded.

V,J,size,CDR3
TRBV11-2,TRBJ2-7,.,CASSLFSNRQYF
TRBV28,TRBJ2-1,.,CASAWTELNNEQFF
TRBV28,TRBJ1-5,.,CASSSLTLTGAHQPQHF
TRBV5-1,TRBJ1-2,.,CASSLGVKSYGYTF
TRBV11-2,TRBJ1-4,.,CASSLRGVTGQKLFF
TRBV6-2/TRBV6-3,TRBJ2-3,.,CASSYSSDPTDTQYF
TRBV5-1,TRBJ2-3,.,CASSQTGADTQYF
TRBV5-1,TRBJ2-6,once,CASSYPTGRFGSGANVLTF
TRBV20-1,TRBJ1-4,.,CSASTTGTNEKLFF
TRBV3-1/TRBV3-2,TRBJ1-2,.,CASSQDLPPGGAGIYGYTF
TRBV10-3,TRBJ2-7,once,CAIRAGGEQYF
TRBV29-1,TRBJ1-1,.,CSVVKLKGTNTEAFF
TRBV2,TRBJ2-7,few,CASLNRGDAYEQYF
TRBV5-4,TRBJ2-1,.,CASSLEGGRANEQFF
TRBV5-6,TRBJ2-7,.,CASSLVPRSGGEQYF
TRBV9,TRBJ2-6,.,CASSVLGTGDSGANVLTF
TRBV6-2/TRBV6-3,TRBJ2-7,.,CASSSLGTASYEQYF
TRBV10-3,TRBJ2-2,.,CAIKGTTNTGELFF
TRBV20-1,TRBJ2-5,medium-sized,CSASPGGGLETQYF
TRBV10-3,TRBJ2-7,.,CATGTWTGGVYEQYF
TRBV5-5,TRBJ1-3,once,CASSLVLVGSGNTIYF
TRBV7-2,TRBJ2-7,.,CASSSRTSGRAWGYEQYF
TRBV28,TRBJ1-5,.,CASSLPGTAGGQPQHF
TRBV24-1,TRBJ2-2,.,CATQETGELFF
TRBV6-6,TRBJ2-2,.,CASSARGGVPGELFF
TRBV7-6,TRBJ2-2,.,CASSLYRDRATGELFF
TRBV6-2/TRBV6-3,TRBJ1-1,.,CASSSDRVTEAFF
TRBV14,TRBJ2-2,.,CASSPGSYSDTGELFF
TRBV5-6,TRBJ2-7,.,CASRLAGGYEQYF
TRBV25-1,TRBJ1-1,.,CASRIQGINTEAFF
TRBV27,TRBJ2-2,.,CASSLAPGTSGKNTGELFF
TRBV4-1,TRBJ2-2,.,CASSQVGTGRTGELFF
TRBV10-1,TRBJ2-1,.,CASSGTLDEQFF
TRBV5-1,TRBJ2-7,once,CASSLIGSYEQYF
TRBV15,TRBJ1-4,once,CATSRQGGAEKLFF
TRBV6-2/TRBV6-3,TRBJ1-1,.,CASSFANTEAFF
TRBV13,TRBJ1-1,.,CASSSETASNTEAFF
TRBV6-6,TRBJ1-1,.,CASSSGHGNTEAFF
TRBV29-1,TRBJ2-3,.,CSVDPPDTQYF
TRBV7-8,TRBJ1-3,.,CASSLGGANTIYF
TRBV7-2,TRBJ1-6,.,CASSSNKGSPLHF
TRBV4-2,TRBJ2-5,.,CASGQEETQYF
TRBV6-5,TRBJ2-1,.,CASSYRTGPYNEQFF
TRBV27,TRBJ2-1,.,CASSLFGSSYNEQFF
TRBV28,TRBJ1-2,once,CASSPGQAFGYTF
TRBV5-4,TRBJ1-1,.,CASSGGQDKSEAFF
TRBV27,TRBJ1-6,.,CASSARRQGVSSYNSPLHF
TRBV6-5,TRBJ2-2,once,CASSYSDTTNTGELFF
TRBV7-2,TRBJ2-7,.,CASSLVTGPYEQYF
TRBV4-3,TRBJ1-6,.,CASSQEAHRGYSPLHF